The 23 T cell receptor beta chains below come from one sample, sequenced in a study of T cells in Graves' hyperthyroidism and ophthalmopathy (dated by TCRdb to about 2019). Libraries were built with multiplex PCR. Sequencing relied on an Illumina HiSeq 2000. The TCR beta CDR3 regions were amplified from RNA transcripts. The first round of RT-PCR for the TCR CDR3 was performed with the HTBI primer set and the Qiagen OneStep RT-PCR kit. The public sequencing data were trimmed at Q25 with fastp and processed into clonotypes with MiXCR by TCRdb, which kept only in-frame beta chains. For every CDR3 protein sequence, its rows merge into one entry that carries the most common genes and DNA. The sample has 600,000 to 650,000 distinct CDR3 sequences on record, about 17% of them singletons. Of the sample, 3% to 4% is held by the ten largest clones. The specimen was blood. These receptors originate from a woman aged 25 to 39 with Graves' hyperthyroidism.

This chain connects TRBV9 to TRBJ2-1; 10 bases agree with TRBD2. Germline CDR1 reads SGDLS; CDR2 reads YYNGEE. This CDR3 spans 15 amino acids. Losses at the gene ends were 0 bases for V and 8 bases for J; bases not matched to a gene: 5. In nucleotides, the CDR3 is TGTGCCAGCAGCGTAGGTCCTAGCGGGAGACATGAGCAGTTCTTC. Translating it yields CASSVGPSGRHEQFF.

The chain employs TRBV6-1 and TRBJ1-3, with 8 bases identical to TRBD1. The CDR3 is made up of 14 amino acids. CDR1 and CDR2 from the germline V gene are MNHNS and SASEGT. Germline trimming cut 5 bases from V and 2 bases from J; bases unmatched to any gene: 2. The CDR3 bases are TGTGCCAGCAGTAAGACAGGGGCTGGAAACACCATATATTTT. As protein: CASSKTGAGNTIYF.

This clonotype was seen a few times. V is TRBV7-9 and J is TRBJ2-3, with D unresolved. V was pared by 1 base and J by 2 bases, with 10 bases between. The CDR3 runs 15 residues. Germline V lookup: CDR1 SEHNR, CDR2 FQNEAQ (reference sequence). CDR3 loop: CASSLGLVATDTQYF. The CDR3, as DNA: TGTGCCAGCAGCTTAGGGCTAGTGGCCACAGATACGCAGTATTTT.

This clonotype was picked up a small number of times. This rearrangement joins TRBV5-1 to TRBJ2-1; no clear D gene. Per germline, CDR1 SGHRS and CDR2 YFSETQ. V lost 4 bases, J lost 5 bases, and 16 bases lay in between. The CDR3 consists of 15 residues. The chain's CDR3 is CASSGARAQDNEQFF. The CDR3 nucleotides read TGCGCCAGCAGCGGTGCCCGAGCTCAGGACAATGAGCAGTTCTTC.

The genes are TRBV20-1 and TRBJ2-4, with TRBD2 matching 11 bases. Germline-derived CDR1 and CDR2 are DFQATT and SNEGSKA (reference sequence). V shed 3 bases and J 6 bases; nucleotides not matched to a gene: 7. There are 15 residues in the CDR3. For the CDR3, the DNA is TGCAGTGCTAGTTTGGTAGCGGGAGGGCCAAACATTCAGTACTTC. Encoded protein: CSASLVAGGPNIQYF.

This chain joins TRBV11-1 and TRBJ2-5; D possibly uses TRBD1 or TRBD2 (5 bases each). CDR1 and CDR2 from the germline V gene are SGHAT and FQDESV (reference sequence). CDR3 length: 12 amino acids. The V end was cut by 7 bases, the J end by 13 bases, with 19 bases between. CDR3 region: CASTTYGTGSYF. The DNA of the CDR3 is TGTGCCAGCACCACCTACGGGACGGGGTCGTACTTC.

This clonotype occurred many times. CDR3 DNA sequence: TGTGCCAGCTCGCCAGGGGTGGACTATGGCTACACCTTC. It codes for CASSPGVDYGYTF. The V call is TRBV18, the J call TRBJ1-2, with a possible D match to TRBD1 (6 bases). V dropped 6 bases and J dropped 3 bases, with 11 bases sitting between them. There are 13 residues in the CDR3. Germline V gene sequence: CDR1 KGHSH, CDR2 LQKENI.

This clonotype was seen repeatedly, ten times or more. The chain uses TRBV6-1 and TRBJ1-2, with 8 bases identical to TRBD1. CDR1 MNHNS and CDR2 SASEGT come from the germline V gene. J gave up 4 bases and V 6 bases, and 10 bases lay outside the gene matches. The CDR3 length is 15 residues. The CDR3 sequence is CASRPAAGGSYGYTF. CDR3 DNA: TGTGCCAGCAGACCCGCTGCAGGGGGCAGCTATGGCTACACCTTC.

There are many counts of this clonotype. The V gene is TRBV30, the J gene TRBJ2-7; a possible D gene is TRBD1 (6 bases). With 0 bases removed from V and 10 bases from J, the gap between germline ends came to 19 bases. CDR3 length equals 14 residues. Germline V CDR1 and CDR2: GTSNPN, SVGIG (reference sequence). The CDR3 loop reads CAWSVILPGHRQYF. The DNA of the CDR3 is TGTGCCTGGAGTGTTATATTACCGGGACACCGACAGTACTTC. The full variable domain, with the rest looked up from reference TRBV30 and TRBJ2-7, is SQTIHQWPATLVQPVGSPLSLECTVEGTSNPNLYWYRQAAGRGLQLLFYSVGIGQISSEVPQNLSASRPQDRQFILSSKKLLLSDSGFYLCAWSVILPGHRQYFGPGTRLTVT.

This clonotype appeared many times. CDR3 nucleotides: TGTGCCAGCAGCTTTAATGCCGGGGCGGCCTACAATGAGCAGTTCTTC. Translation: CASSFNAGAAYNEQFF. This chain connects TRBV13 to TRBJ2-1; TRBD1 or TRBD2 may be the D gene (5 bases each). Trimming took 3 bases from V and 2 from J, leaving 14 bases between them. Germline CDR1 PRHDT, CDR2 FYEKMQ (reference sequence). CDR3 length: 16 residues.

The sample holds many counts of this clonotype. The rearrangement links TRBV30 to TRBJ2-1; D uncertain. Germline V gives CDR1 GTSNPN, CDR2 SVGIG (reference sequence). V shed 0 bases and J shed 1 base, with 7 bases lying between them. This CDR3 has 14 residues. CDR3 nucleotide sequence: TGTGCCTGGAGTGTAATCGGATCCTACAATGAGCAGTTCTTC. This encodes CAWSVIGSYNEQFF.

In its sample, this clonotype was seen a few times. The chain has TRBV20-1 and TRBJ1-1; D gene uncertain. Trimming cost V 6 bases and J 4 bases, with 15 bases left between them. The CDR3 sequence is 13 residues long. CDR1 is DFQATT and CDR2 is SNEGSKA in the germline V gene (reference sequence). The CDR3 is CSATRYTSTEAFF. CDR3 in DNA: TGCAGTGCCACCCGGTACACGAGCACTGAAGCTTTCTTT.

The rearrangement uses TRBV28 and TRBJ1-5; the match to TRBD1 covers 8 bases. CDR3 length: 15 residues. Looked up from germline, CDR1 is MDHEN and CDR2 is SYDVKM. J lost 4 bases, V lost 5 bases, and 7 bases had no gene match. The CDR3 sequence: CASSVQGAGNQPQHF. Written as DNA, the CDR3 is TGTGCCAGCAGTGTGCAGGGGGCTGGGAATCAGCCCCAGCATTTT.

The genes are TRBV2 and TRBJ1-4, with D unclear. V gave up 6 bases and J gave up 1 base, with 9 bases separating them. There are 14 residues in the CDR3. Germline V gene lookup returns CDR1 SNHLY and CDR2 FYNNEI. The CDR3 protein is CASRRWGTNEKLFF. The CDR3, as DNA: TGTGCCAGCAGGCGATGGGGAACTAATGAAAAACTGTTTTTT.

This clonotype was seen at least ten times. In DNA form, the CDR3 reads TGCGCCAGCAGCCCGGGACGCGCAAATGAGCAGTTCTTC. As protein: CASSPGRANEQFF. This rearrangement joins TRBV5-1 to TRBJ2-1, with D perhaps matching TRBD1 or TRBD2 (5 bases each). Deletions cut 4 bases from V and 7 bases from J, with 12 bases between. Germline CDR1 is SGHRS and CDR2 is YFSETQ. This CDR3 is 13 amino acids long.

CDR3 sequence (DNA): TGTGCCAGCAGTTTATGGGGTGGGGGGTTGAACGAGCAGTACTTC. This gives the protein CASSLWGGGLNEQYF. The rearrangement joins TRBV28 to TRBJ2-7, with a tentative D call TRBD2 (6 bases). With 0 bases removed from V and 5 bases from J, the gap between germline ends came to 14 bases. From germline, CDR1 is MDHEN and CDR2 SYDVKM. The CDR3 spans 15 residues.

This clonotype showed up many times. The chain couples TRBV2 to TRBJ2-2; unclear D gene. The germline CDR1 and CDR2 sequences are SNHLY and FYNNEI. The CDR3 totals 11 residues. Trimming left V 8 bases short and J 6 bases short, with 7 bases between. The CDR3 DNA reads TGTGCCAGCGGGAATTCCGGGGAGCTGTTTTTT. It translates to CASGNSGELFF.

This sequence joins TRBV20-1 and TRBJ2-5; 11 nucleotides agree with TRBD2. Losses at the gene ends were 6 bases for V and 2 bases for J; bases not matched to a gene: 8. CDR1 and CDR2 (germline): DFQATT, SNEGSKA (reference sequence). CDR3 length equals 15 residues. The CDR3 protein is CSAETGTSGQETQYF. CDR3 nucleotides: TGCAGTGCCGAGACCGGGACTAGCGGTCAAGAGACCCAGTACTTC.

In this sample, this clonotype turned up many times. DNA of the CDR3: TGTGCCAGCAGTTCAGCCGGGGCAAAATCTACCTCCGGAGCTTTCTTT. It is translated as CASSSAGAKSTSGAFF. The J gene is TRBJ1-1, the V gene TRBV6-1, with a tentative D call TRBD1 (5 bases). Germline CDR1 reads MNHNS; CDR2 reads SASEGT. Trimming took off 5 bases at V and 10 bases at J, with 26 bases between the two ends. The CDR3 contains 16 residues.

This clonotype was seen only a few times. This chain connects TRBV5-1 to TRBJ2-7; tentative D call: TRBD1 (6 bases). V was cut by 1 base and J by 3 bases, with 8 bases left in between. The CDR3 is made up of 13 amino acids. CDR1 SGHRS and CDR2 YFSETQ come from the germline V gene. CDR3 loop: CASSLRQDYEQYF. For the CDR3, the DNA is TGCGCCAGCAGCTTGAGACAGGACTACGAGCAGTACTTC.

This clonotype was counted a few times. The chain couples TRBV5-6 to TRBJ2-7; D not resolved. Germline assignment: CDR1 SGHDT and CDR2 YYEEEE. Trimming took off 1 base at V and 1 base at J, with 9 bases between the two ends. The CDR3 is made up of 14 amino acids. The CDR3 reads CASSLWGHSYEQYF. Written as DNA, the CDR3 is TGTGCCAGCAGCTTGTGGGGTCATTCCTACGAGCAGTACTTC.

The CDR3, as DNA: TGTGCCAGCTCGGGGGTAATAGGGAATGAAAAACTGTTTTTT. Its protein is CASSGVIGNEKLFF. This chain links TRBV27 with TRBJ1-4; possibly TRBD1 for D (5 bases). Germline V gene sequence: CDR1 MNHEY, CDR2 SMNVEV (reference sequence). Trimming removed 8 bases at V and 5 bases at J, with 15 bases between. The CDR3 covers 14 residues. Using reference TRBV27 and TRBJ1-4 for the parts outside the CDR3, the full variable domain is EAQVTQNPRYLITVTGKKLTVTCSQNMNHEYMSWYRQDPGLGLRQIYYSMNVEVTDKGDVPEGYKVSRKEKRNFPLILESPSPNQTSLYFCASSGVIGNEKLFFGSGTQLSVL.

This clonotype was recorded many times. The rearrangement uses TRBV28 and TRBJ1-2; D gene ambiguous. V dropped 2 bases and J dropped 3 bases, with 13 bases sitting between them. Germline V gene sequence: CDR1 MDHEN, CDR2 SYDVKM. The length of the CDR3 is 15 residues. This CDR3 is CASSLGARLDYGYTF. The CDR3, as DNA: TGTGCCAGCAGTTTAGGCGCGAGATTGGACTATGGCTACACCTTC.